Presented here are 9 T cell receptor beta chains from one specimen sequenced in a study of Graves' ophthalmopathy and Graves' hyperthyroidism. RNA transcripts were the source from which TCR beta CDR3 regions were amplified. Amplification began with first-round RT-PCR using HTBI primers, then second-round multiplex PCR was performed. TCRdb re-called the multiplex PCR reads through MiXCR, storing one row per CDR3 protein. The sample contains around 1.1 million distinct CDR3 sequences, approximately 35% of which appear only once. The specimen sequenced was peripheral blood or thyroid tissue (not recorded which). The receptors derive from an adult man with Graves' hyperthyroidism.

There are a few counts of this clonotype. The V and J genes are TRBV7-2 and TRBJ2-7; D possibly corresponds to TRBD1 (6 bases). There are 15 residues in the CDR3. Germline V gene lookup returns CDR1 SGHTA and CDR2 FQGNSA. The germline V and J ends were trimmed by 3 bases and 0 bases, with 12 bases remaining between them. The chain's CDR3 is CASSFSQGISYEQYF. The CDR3 DNA follows: TGTGCCAGCAGCTTCTCACAGGGTATCTCCTACGAGCAGTACTTC.

This clonotype was recorded at least ten times. This chain joins TRBV5-1 and TRBJ2-7; the match to TRBD2 covers 12 bases. Trimming took 1 base from V and 7 from J; bases not matched to a gene: 9. The CDR3 extends over 16 amino acids. In germline, CDR1 is SGHRS, CDR2 YFSETQ. CDR3 protein: CASSLPLAGGPGEQYF. CDR3 coding DNA: TGCGCCAGCAGCTTGCCCCTAGCGGGAGGGCCGGGGGAGCAGTACTTC.

The chain combines TRBV10-3 with TRBJ2-5; TRBD1 might be the D (6 bases). Germline V gene lookup returns CDR1 ENHRY and CDR2 SYGVKD. The CDR3 length is 16 residues. The V gene lost 7 bases and the J gene lost 4 bases, with 22 bases spanning the gap. This CDR3 is CAITRGQGFGGETQYF. CDR3 nucleotide sequence: TGTGCCATCACTCGGGGCCAGGGGTTTGGAGGAGAGACCCAGTACTTC.

The chain uses TRBV20-1 and TRBJ1-4, with D unresolved. V shed 5 bases and J shed 0 bases, with 13 bases lying between them. Germline V gene lookup returns CDR1 DFQATT and CDR2 SNEGSKA (reference sequence). This CDR3 is built from 15 residues. The CDR3 loop reads CSAAIFGATNEKLFF. The CDR3 bases are TGCAGTGCTGCTATTTTCGGGGCAACTAATGAAAAACTGTTTTTT.

This clonotype was counted many times. V is TRBV7-2 and J is TRBJ2-5; D perhaps matches TRBD2 (6 bases). Trimming removed 1 base from V and 7 bases from J, with 13 bases in between. This CDR3 spans 14 amino acids. Germline V gene sequence: CDR1 SGHTA, CDR2 FQGNSA. The CDR3 DNA follows: TGTGCCAGCAGCTTAGAAGCGGGTAGGGGGACCCAGTACTTC. This codes for CASSLEAGRGTQYF.

CDR3 nucleotide sequence: TGTGCCAGCAGATCCGGGACAGGGTTCCGCACCTTC. It is translated as CASRSGTGFRTF. This chain links TRBV25-1 with TRBJ1-2, with TRBD1 matching 9 bases. Germline lookup yields CDR1 MGHDK and CDR2 SYGVNS. This CDR3 region has 12 residues. The V gene end was trimmed by 6 bases and the J gene end by 13 bases; junction bases not matched to a gene: 9.

This clonotype was counted ten times or more. The rearrangement joins TRBV7-9 to TRBJ2-5; D gene ambiguous. The CDR3 has 11 residues. Germline V CDR1 and CDR2: SEHNR, FQNEAQ (reference sequence). Deletions cut 1 base from V and 7 bases from J, with 4 bases between. In DNA, the CDR3 is TGTGCCAGCAGCTTAGAGGGGACCCAGTACTTC. It yields the protein CASSLEGTQYF.

This sequence joins TRBV29-1 and TRBJ2-7; 8 nucleotides align to TRBD1. From germline, CDR1 is SQVTM and CDR2 ANQGSEA. This CDR3 has 15 residues. The CDR3 DNA follows: TGCAGTGCTAGAGATTTCGGGACAGGTGTCAACGAGCAGTACTTC. Translating it yields CSARDFGTGVNEQYF.

This chain links TRBV29-1 with TRBJ2-6; 11 bases are a match to TRBD1. V lost 0 bases to trimming and J lost 0 bases; unmatched junction nucleotides: 13. This CDR3 is built from 21 residues. CDR1 and CDR2 (germline): SQVTM, ANQGSEA. The CDR3 is CSVEDRFETGTGGSGANVLTF. DNA of the CDR3: TGCAGCGTTGAAGATCGGTTCGAAACCGGGACAGGGGGCTCTGGGGCCAACGTCCTGACTTTC.